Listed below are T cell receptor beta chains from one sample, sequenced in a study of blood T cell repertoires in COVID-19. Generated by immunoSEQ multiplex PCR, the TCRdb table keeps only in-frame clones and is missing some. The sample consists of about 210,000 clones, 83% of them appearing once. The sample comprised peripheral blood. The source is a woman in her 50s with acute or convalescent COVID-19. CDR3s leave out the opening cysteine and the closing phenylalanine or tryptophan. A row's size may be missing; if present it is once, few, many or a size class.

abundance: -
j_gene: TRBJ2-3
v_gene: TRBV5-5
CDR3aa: ASSSAGTGGGDTQY

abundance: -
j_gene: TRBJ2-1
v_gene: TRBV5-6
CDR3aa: ASSPWRLSYNEQF

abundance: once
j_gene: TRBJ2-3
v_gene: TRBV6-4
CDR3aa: ASSDSGGTSTDTQY

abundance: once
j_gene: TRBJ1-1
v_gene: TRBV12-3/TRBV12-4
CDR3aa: ASKSGKGTEAF

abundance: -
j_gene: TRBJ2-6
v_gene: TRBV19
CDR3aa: ASSTRTGGVGGANVLT

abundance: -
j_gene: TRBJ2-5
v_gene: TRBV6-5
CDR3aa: ASKGTSGSWETQY

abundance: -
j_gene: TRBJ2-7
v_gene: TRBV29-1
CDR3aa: SASLQGQHYEQY

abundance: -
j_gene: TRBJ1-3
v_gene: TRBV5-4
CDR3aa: ASKGDSGNTIY

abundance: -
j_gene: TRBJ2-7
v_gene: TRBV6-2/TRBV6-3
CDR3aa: ASRPSGSYEQY

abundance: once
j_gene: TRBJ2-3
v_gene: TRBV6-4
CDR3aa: ASSEGGATDTQY

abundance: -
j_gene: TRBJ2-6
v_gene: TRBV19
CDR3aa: ASQAWHSGANVLT

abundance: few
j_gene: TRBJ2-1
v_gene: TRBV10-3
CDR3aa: AISESKLGTGGQF

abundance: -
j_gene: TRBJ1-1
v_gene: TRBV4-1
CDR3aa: ASSQDQGYTEAF

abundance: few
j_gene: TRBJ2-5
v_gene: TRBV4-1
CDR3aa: ASSQGDRAEAETQY

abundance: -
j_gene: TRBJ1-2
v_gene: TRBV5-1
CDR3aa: ASSLGLGSGYT

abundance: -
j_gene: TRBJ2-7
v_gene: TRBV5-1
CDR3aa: ASSLELAGNLRGEQY

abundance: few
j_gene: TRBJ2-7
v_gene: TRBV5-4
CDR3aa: ASSFSGSGSEQY

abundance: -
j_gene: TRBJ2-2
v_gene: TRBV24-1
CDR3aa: ATSAPWGQGAGELF

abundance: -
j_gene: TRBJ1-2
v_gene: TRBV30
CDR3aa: AWKHQGFNYGYT

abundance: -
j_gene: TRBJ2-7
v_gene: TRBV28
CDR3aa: ASSEGAVYEQY

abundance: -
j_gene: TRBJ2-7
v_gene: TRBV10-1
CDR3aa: ASSPSLGTGGEQY

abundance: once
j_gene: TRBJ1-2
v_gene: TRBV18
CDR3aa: ASSRAGQDGYT

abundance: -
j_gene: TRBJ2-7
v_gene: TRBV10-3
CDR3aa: AISGTSGAYEQY

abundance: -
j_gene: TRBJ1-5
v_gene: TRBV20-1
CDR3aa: SASFTVDQPQH

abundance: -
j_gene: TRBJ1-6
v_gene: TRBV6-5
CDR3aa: ATTLGQDSPLH

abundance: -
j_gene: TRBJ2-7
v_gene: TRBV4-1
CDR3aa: ASSQDLRATYEQY

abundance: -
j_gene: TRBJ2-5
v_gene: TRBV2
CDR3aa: ASSVAGGGETQY

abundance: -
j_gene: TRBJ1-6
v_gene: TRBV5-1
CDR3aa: ASSLEGSPLH

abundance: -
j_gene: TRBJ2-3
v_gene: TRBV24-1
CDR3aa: ATSDLASGSRDTQY

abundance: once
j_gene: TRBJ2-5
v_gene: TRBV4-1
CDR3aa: ASSQDRGNTGQTQY

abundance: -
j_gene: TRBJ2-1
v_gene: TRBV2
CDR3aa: ASTLDRGSYNEQF

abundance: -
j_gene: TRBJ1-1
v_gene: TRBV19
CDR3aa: ASSIGTGEKAF

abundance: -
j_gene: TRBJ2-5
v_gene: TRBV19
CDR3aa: ASCSRGTGIQETQY

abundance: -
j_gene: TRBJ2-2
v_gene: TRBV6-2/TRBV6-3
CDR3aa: ASSYPPTRVKNTGELF

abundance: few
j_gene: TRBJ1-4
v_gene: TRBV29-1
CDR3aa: SPEGVEEKLF

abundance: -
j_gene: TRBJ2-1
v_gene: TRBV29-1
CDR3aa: SVEGPATSGNEQF

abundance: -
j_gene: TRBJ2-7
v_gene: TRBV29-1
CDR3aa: SAGTSGSKVQY

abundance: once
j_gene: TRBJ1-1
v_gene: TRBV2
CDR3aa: ASSEEIRHLKNTEAF

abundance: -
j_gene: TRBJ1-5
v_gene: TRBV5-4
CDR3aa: ASSGGPVNQPQH

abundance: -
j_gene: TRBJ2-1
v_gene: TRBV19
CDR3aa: ASSIGLAEGRFNEQF

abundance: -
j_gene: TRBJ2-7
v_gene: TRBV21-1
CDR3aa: APQLPSGSSYEQY

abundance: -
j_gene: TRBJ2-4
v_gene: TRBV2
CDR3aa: ASSPIIGGLKNIQY

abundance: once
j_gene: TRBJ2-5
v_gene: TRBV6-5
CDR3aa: ASLARKGTQY

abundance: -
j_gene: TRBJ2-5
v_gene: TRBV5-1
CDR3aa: ASSSGTGVQETQY

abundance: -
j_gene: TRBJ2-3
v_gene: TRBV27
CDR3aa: ASSPKRLAGFSDTQY